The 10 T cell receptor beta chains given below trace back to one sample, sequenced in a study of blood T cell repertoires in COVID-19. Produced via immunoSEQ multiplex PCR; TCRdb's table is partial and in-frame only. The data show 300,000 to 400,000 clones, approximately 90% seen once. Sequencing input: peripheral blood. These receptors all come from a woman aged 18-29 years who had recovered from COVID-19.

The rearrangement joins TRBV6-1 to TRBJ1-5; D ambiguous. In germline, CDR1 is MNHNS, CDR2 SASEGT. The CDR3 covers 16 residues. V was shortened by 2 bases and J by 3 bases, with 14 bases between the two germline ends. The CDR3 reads CASSEFNFILNQPQHF. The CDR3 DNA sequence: TGTGCCAGCAGTGAATTCAACTTTATACTCAATCAGCCCCAGCATTTT.

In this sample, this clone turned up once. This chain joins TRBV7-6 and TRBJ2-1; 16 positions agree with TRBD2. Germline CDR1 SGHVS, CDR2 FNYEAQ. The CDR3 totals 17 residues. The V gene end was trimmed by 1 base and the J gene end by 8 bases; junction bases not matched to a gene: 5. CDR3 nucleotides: TGTGCCAGCAGCTTAGAGGGACTAGCGGGAGGGGTAGATGAGCAGTTCTTC. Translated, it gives CASSLEGLAGGVDEQFF.

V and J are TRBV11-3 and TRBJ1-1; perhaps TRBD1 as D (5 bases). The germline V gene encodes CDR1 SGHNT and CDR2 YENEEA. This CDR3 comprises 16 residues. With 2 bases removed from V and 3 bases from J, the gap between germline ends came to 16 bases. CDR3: CASSLMGPLRDTEAFF. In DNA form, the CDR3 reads TGTGCCAGCAGCTTAATGGGGCCCCTTAGGGACACTGAAGCTTTCTTT. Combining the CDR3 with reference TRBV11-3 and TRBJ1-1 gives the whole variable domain EAGVVQSPRYKIIEKKQPVAFWCNPISGHNTLYWYLQNLGQGPELLIRYENEEAVDDSQLPKDRFSAERLKGVDSTLKIQPAELGDSAVYLCASSLMGPLRDTEAFFGQGTRLTVV.

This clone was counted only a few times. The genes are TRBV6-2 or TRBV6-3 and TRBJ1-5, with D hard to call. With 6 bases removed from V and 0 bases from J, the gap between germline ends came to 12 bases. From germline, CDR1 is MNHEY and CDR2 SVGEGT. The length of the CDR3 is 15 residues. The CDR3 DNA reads TGTGCCAGCAGCCCGTCCGAGTATAGCAATCAGCCCCAGCATTTT. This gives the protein CASSPSEYSNQPQHF.

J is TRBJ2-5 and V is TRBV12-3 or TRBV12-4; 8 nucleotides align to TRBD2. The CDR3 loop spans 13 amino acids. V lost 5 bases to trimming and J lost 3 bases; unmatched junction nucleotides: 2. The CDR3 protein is CASSAAGEETQYF. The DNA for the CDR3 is TGTGCCAGCAGTGCAGCGGGAGAAGAGACCCAGTACTTC.

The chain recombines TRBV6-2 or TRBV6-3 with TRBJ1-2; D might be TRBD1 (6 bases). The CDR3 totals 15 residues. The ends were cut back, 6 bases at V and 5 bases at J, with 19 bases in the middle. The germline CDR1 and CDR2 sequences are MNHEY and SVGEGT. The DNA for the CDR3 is TGTGCCAGCAGCAATTCCGGGACACGGAGATATGGCTACACCTTC. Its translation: CASSNSGTRRYGYTF.

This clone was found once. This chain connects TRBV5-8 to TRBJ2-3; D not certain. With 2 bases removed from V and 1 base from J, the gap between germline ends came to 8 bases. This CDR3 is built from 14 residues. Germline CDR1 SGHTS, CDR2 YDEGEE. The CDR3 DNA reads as TGTGCCAGCAGCTTTGAGACTGGCACAGATACGCAGTATTTT. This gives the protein CASSFETGTDTQYF.

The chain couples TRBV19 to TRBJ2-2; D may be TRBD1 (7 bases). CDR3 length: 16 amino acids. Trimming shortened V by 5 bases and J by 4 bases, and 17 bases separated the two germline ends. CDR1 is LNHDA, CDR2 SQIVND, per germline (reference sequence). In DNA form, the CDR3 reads TGTGCCAGTAGTGATCGGAGGGGGCACCTCACCGGGGAGCTGTTTTTT. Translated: CASSDRRGHLTGELFF.

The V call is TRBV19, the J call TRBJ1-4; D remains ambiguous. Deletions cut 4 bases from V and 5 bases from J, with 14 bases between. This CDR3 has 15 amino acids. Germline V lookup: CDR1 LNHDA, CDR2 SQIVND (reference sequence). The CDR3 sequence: CASSTGGQINEKLFF. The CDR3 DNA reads TGTGCCAGTAGTACCGGTGGGCAGATAAATGAAAAACTGTTTTTT.

The chain's CDR3 is CASSTSGSRGEQFF. The CDR3 coding sequence is TGTGCCAGCTCGACTAGCGGGAGTAGGGGTGAGCAGTTCTTC. The V call is TRBV18, the J call TRBJ2-1, with 12 bases aligning to TRBD2. V lost 6 bases to trimming and J lost 9 bases; unmatched junction nucleotides: 6. The CDR3 is made up of 14 amino acids. Germline V gene lookup returns CDR1 KGHSH and CDR2 LQKENI.